This T cell receptor (beta chain) originates from a study of cytomegalovirus exposure and HLA in healthy donors (dated 2017 in TCRdb). Looking at the study overall: In an earlier analysis of 450 to 750 of the donors, about 270 Gb of sequence data and approximately 100 million unique TCR beta sequences from roughly 180 million T cells were reported. An early release covering roughly 600 HLA-typed donors comprised approximately 290 gigabases of sequencing data and approximately 85 million unique TCR sequences. Among the roughly 400 genotyped donors, 81% belonged to the genetic ancestry cluster associated with self-reported Caucasian donors. The study aimed to test whether signatures of past pathogen exposure could be identified by cataloging public T cell receptors. The study profiled the T cell repertoires of hundreds of subjects by immunosequencing and related them to cytomegalovirus serostatus. Besides the first cohort of hundreds of subjects, a separate validation cohort made up of roughly 120 different subjects was used. To predict cytomegalovirus infection status, the study brought together high-throughput TCR immunosequencing, statistical association of individual TCRs with disease status, and machine learning. In a later analysis, previously published TCR beta repertoires from 550 to 750 donors were re-analyzed and high-resolution HLA genotyping was added so that TCR occurrence patterns could be studied. Rather than drawing on any new phenotypic data, the later analysis identified candidate immune exposures from TCR beta sequences and the way those sequences occurred across donors. To decide whether each TCR beta V gene segment behaved as functional or pseudogenic, an earlier analysis of 587 of the donors relied on high-throughput TCR beta sequencing. Alongside the repertoire data, information on donor age, sex, ethnicity and CMV serostatus was compiled. A later genetic analysis used genome-wide SNP genotypes for about three fifths of the 666 donors, treating that subset as a discovery cohort. All discovery cohort repertoires had been generated using a single sequencing platform. Both class I and class II loci were covered by HLA typing, at four-digit resolution. Typing coverage differed by locus: A, B, C, DRB1 and DQB1 were typed in roughly 620-630 donors, DQA1 in about 510, DPA1 in 600 to 610, and DPB1 in around 440. Because of strong linkage in the cohort, roughly five DR-DQ haplotypes were treated as single units for association and clustering. Across around 400 genotyped donors of the cohort, an average of roughly 250,000 unique TCR beta nucleotide sequences per donor were sequenced, and roughly a sixth of those sequences were non-productive. General study outcomes and caveats: A few of the identified cytomegalovirus-associated TCR beta chains were confirmed in vitro to be specific for cytomegalovirus antigens. CMV serostatus was the only immune exposure information available for the cohort. Presence/absence analyses assumed roughly uniform sequencing depth across donors, an assumption that may not hold. When HLA alleles, especially DR and DQ, strongly co-occurred, attributing TCR associations to individual alleles was difficult. In both the original and validation cohorts, the classifier was reported to diagnose cytomegalovirus status with high specificity and sensitivity. Correlated functional status among segregating V segments might be attributable to linkage disequilibrium, but an unknown experimental factor could not be ruled out. The earlier analysis of approximately 590 of the donors excluded some 16 rarely observed V segments, including chromosome 9 orphons, because counts were too low. In a later analysis, HLA-associated TCR beta chains showed more clonal expansion and lower generation probabilities than non-associated chains that were equally common. A cluster of highly shared sequence variants was judged likely to be a technical artifact of the sequencing pipeline. According to a later analysis, TCR association rates differed among HLA loci, with DRB1 alleles showing the most associated TCRs and HLA-C alleles showing the fewest. At a false discovery rate of 0.05, a later analysis linked 16,000 or so TCR beta sequences to specific HLA alleles. HLA typing was unavailable for some donors at each locus, so association tests used only the typed subset. The authors suggested that the approach could potentially be extended to other disease states and immunological phenotypes. While some public TCRs were present in many individuals, most TCR sequences turned up only very rarely across donors. Several of the top co-occurrence clusters appeared to be linked to parvovirus B19, influenza, CMV and Epstein-Barr virus, according to a later analysis. In a later genetic analysis, a missense DCLRE1C variant was associated with V-gene and J-gene trimming of TCR beta chains, and the association was replicated in an independent cohort. In an earlier analysis of a few hundred of the donors, most TCR beta V segments were observed in productive rearrangements about 90% or about 30% of the time, broadly matching IMGT annotations. A later analysis found that most CMV-associated TCR beta chains appeared HLA-restricted, with HLA associations seemingly driven largely by CMV exposure. Only TCR beta chains were sequenced in this cohort, and the absence of alpha or paired-chain data limited detectable features. A further reported finding was that TCR beta sequences accurately predicted the HLA-A and HLA-B alleles for most subjects in the first cohort. The study listed around 160 TCR beta chains as associated with cytomegalovirus. Compared with the approximately 600-donor mean, donors in an Asian-associated ancestry cluster had fewer N-insertions in productive TCRs, according to a later genetic analysis.

Library prep was done by the immunoSEQ multiplex PCR assay. The multiplex PCR relied on a mix of 60 forward primers for TCR Vbeta segments and 13 reverse primers for TCR Jbeta segments. Amplification of the CDR3 region of rearranged TCR beta genes was performed with a multiplex PCR assay on genomic DNA. Amplified TCR beta libraries were sequenced as 87-base-pair reads on the Illumina HiSeq System. As for the authors' bioinformatics: Across the roughly 670 repertoires, a later analysis counted 80 million or so unique TCR beta chains, 9 million to 14 million of which were shared by at least two donors. A nearest-neighbor algorithm error-corrected the raw reads and collapsed the reads into unique sequences, merging closely related sequences to remove PCR and sequencing errors. To assign V, D and J gene segments, CDR3 sequences were aligned to IMGT reference sequences. For a sequence to be retained, a match of at least six nucleotides to both a V gene segment and a J gene segment was required. A rearrangement was called productive if the CDR3 had no stop codons and remained in frame with V and J, and every other rearrangement was called non-productive. Following IMGT convention, CDR3 was defined as the stretch from the second conserved V-encoded cysteine up to the conserved J-encoded phenylalanine. Sequences without an unambiguous match to a single V gene segment were excluded from the earlier analysis of about 600 of the donors. An earlier analysis of under 750 of the donors called V segments functional above 56.7% productive rearrangements and segregating when the between-donor standard deviation exceeded 5%. A statistical classification framework was built to diagnose cytomegalovirus status from the catalog of TCR beta chain sequences. In a later analysis, V and J genes were assigned by comparing TCR nucleotide sequences against IMGT/GENE-DB human TR gene sequences. Using the TCRdist pipeline, a later analysis assigned CDR3 sequences along with most-parsimonious VDJ recombination scenarios. In a later analysis, every TCR beta chain was defined by the combination of its CDR3 amino acid sequence and its V-gene family, and reads without a unique V-gene family were dropped. As a way to deal with suspected cross-contamination and a sequencing artifact, a later analysis dropped 450 to 700 nucleotide sequences that were highly shared and had low generation probability. For each public chain, a later analysis derived a clonal expansion index from normalized ranks of inferred template counts within each repertoire. Generation probabilities in a later analysis came from a VDJ recombination model fitted to out-of-frame rearrangements, and those results were checked against IGoR. A later analysis scored TCR-TCR, TCR-HLA and TCR-CMV co-occurrence with hypergeometric tests, applying a repertoire-size bias correction to TCR pairs. False discovery rates were estimated in a later analysis by permuting HLA or CMV assignments 20 times. In a later analysis, co-occurring TCRs were grouped using DBSCAN, with TCRdist sequence similarity added in when clustering inside HLA-allele-positive subsets. For co-occurrence clustering, repertoires with fewer than 30,000 or more than 120,000 public chains were excluded, along with roughly 5 repertoires with anomalous nucleotide sharing. Sourced from immuneACCESS, this table was stored by TCRdb with only in-frame sequences that have V and J called. A share of the clones is absent; for the studies checked, an unresolved V gene accounts for under half, and the remainder has no known explanation. V, J and clone size were drawn from that table, and D and trimming were deduced from the DNA. In this sample the table shows 80,000 to 95,000 clones, roughly 71% of which occur a single time. The top ten constitute approximately 15% of the sample.

The cohort consisted of hundreds of healthy bone marrow donors. All cohort members were sampled while nominally healthy, although unrecorded immune exposures were likely present. The donor was CMV seropositive and belonged to the group of 250 to 300 seropositive cohort members. Every donor gave a peripheral blood sample, and the peripheral blood mononuclear cells from that sample were used for TCR beta sequencing. Genomic DNA extraction from the blood cell samples was performed with the Qiagen DNeasy Blood Extraction Kit. To note about this clone: Its antigen target is currently unknown. One base away there is no much larger clone; base qualities are not given.

This TCR derives from a woman between 18 and 29 years old in good health and CMV-seropositive. The specimen was PBMCs.

Here is the DNA: TGTGCCAGCAGCGTAGGCCGCGGGACAGGGGTTGGCTACACCTTC. It codes for CASSVGRGTGVGYTF. This chain is built from TRBV9 and TRBJ1-2; 10 middle bases align to TRBD1. From the cysteine up to the phenylalanine, the CDR3 has a length of 15 residues. Only the CDR3 portion is preserved as DNA: 45 bases, with reading frame beginning at the first base. CDR1 is given as SGDLS and CDR2 as YYNGEE, both from the germline V gene. Germline trimming: 0 bases from V, 7 bases from J; junction bases outside gene matches: 6.